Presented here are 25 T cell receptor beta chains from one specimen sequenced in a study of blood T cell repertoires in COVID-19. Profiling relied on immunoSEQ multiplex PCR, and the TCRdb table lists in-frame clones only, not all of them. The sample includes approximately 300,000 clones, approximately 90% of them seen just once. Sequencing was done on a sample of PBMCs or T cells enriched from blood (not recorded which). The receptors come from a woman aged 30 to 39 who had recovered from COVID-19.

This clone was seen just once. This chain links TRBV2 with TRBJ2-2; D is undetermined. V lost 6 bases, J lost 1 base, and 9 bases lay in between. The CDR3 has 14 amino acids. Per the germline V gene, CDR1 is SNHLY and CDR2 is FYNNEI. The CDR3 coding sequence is TGTGCCAGCAGAAAAGGAGAGAACACCGGGGAGCTGTTTTTT. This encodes CASRKGENTGELFF.

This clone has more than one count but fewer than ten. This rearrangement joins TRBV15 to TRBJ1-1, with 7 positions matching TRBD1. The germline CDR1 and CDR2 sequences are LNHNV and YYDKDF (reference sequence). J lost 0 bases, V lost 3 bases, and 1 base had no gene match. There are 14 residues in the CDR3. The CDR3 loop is CATSRDRLNTEAFF. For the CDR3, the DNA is TGTGCCACCAGCAGGGACAGGTTGAACACTGAAGCTTTCTTT.

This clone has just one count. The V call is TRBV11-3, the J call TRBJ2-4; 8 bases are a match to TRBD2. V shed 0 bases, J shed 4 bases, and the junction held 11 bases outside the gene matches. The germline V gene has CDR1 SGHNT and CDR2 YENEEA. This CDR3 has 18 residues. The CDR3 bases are TGTGCCAGCAGCTTAGAGGGCGGGGGGCCTTCTGGGAAAAACATTCAGTACTTC. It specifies CASSLEGGGPSGKNIQYF.

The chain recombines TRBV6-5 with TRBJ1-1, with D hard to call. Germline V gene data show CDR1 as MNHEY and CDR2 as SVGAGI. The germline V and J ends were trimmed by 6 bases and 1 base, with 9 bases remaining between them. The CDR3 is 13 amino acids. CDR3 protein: CASRLERNTEAFF. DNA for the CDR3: TGTGCCAGCAGACTCGAAAGGAACACTGAAGCTTTCTTT.

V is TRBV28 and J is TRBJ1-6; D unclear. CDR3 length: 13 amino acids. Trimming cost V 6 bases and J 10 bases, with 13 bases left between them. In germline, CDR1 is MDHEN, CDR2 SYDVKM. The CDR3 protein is CASSPGVGSPLHF. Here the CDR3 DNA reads TGTGCCAGCAGCCCCGGGGTGGGATCACCCCTCCACTTT.

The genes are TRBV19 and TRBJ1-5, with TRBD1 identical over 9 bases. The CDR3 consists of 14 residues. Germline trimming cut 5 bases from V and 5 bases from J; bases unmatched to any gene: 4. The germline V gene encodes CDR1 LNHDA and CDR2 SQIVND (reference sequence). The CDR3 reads CASSGQGRDQPQHF. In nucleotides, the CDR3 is TGTGCCAGTAGTGGACAGGGGAGAGATCAGCCCCAGCATTTT.

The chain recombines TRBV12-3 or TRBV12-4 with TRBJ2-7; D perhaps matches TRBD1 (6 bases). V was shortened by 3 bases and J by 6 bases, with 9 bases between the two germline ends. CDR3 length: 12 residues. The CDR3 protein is CASSFGTFEQYF. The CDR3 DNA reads TGTGCCAGCAGTTTCGGGACATTCGAGCAGTACTTC.

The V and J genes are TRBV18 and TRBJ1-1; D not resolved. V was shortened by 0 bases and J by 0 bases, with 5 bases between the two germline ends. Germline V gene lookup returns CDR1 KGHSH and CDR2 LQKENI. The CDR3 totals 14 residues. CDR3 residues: CASSPPSLNTEAFF. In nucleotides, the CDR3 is TGTGCCAGCTCACCACCGTCTTTGAACACTGAAGCTTTCTTT. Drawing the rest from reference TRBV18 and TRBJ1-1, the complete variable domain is NAGVMQNPRHLVRRRGQEARLRCSPMKGHSHVYWYRQLPEEGLKFMVYLQKENIIDESGMPKERFSAEFPKEGPSILRIQQVVRGDSAAYFCASSPPSLNTEAFFGQGTRLTVV.

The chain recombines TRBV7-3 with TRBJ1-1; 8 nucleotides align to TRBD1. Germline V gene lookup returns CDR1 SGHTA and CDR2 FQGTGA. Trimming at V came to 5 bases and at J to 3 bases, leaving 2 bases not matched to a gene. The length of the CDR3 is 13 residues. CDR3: CASSPRGHTEAFF. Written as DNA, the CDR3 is TGTGCCAGCAGCCCCAGGGGGCACACTGAAGCTTTCTTT.

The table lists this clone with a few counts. The CDR3 DNA follows: TGTGCCAGCAGCTCAGGACAGGGGATCTACGAGCAGTACTTC. This codes for CASSSGQGIYEQYF. The chain links TRBV7-9 to TRBJ2-7, with 9 positions matching TRBD1. This CDR3 is built from 14 residues. Germline V CDR1 and CDR2: SEHNR, FQNEAQ (reference sequence). V shed 4 bases and J 3 bases; nucleotides not matched to a gene: 4.

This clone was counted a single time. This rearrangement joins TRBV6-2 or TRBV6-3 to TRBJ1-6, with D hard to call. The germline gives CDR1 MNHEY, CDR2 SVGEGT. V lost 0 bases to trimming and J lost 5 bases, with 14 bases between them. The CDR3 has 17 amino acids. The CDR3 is CASSYSIYGSDNSPLHF. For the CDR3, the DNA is TGTGCCAGCAGTTACTCGATTTATGGTTCGGATAATTCACCCCTCCACTTT.

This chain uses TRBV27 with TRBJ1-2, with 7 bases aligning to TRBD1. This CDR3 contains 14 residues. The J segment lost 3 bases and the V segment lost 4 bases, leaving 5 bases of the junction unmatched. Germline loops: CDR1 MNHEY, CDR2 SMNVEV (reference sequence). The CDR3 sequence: CASSSPGQYYGYTF. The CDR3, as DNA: TGTGCCAGCAGTTCCCCGGGACAGTACTATGGCTACACCTTC.

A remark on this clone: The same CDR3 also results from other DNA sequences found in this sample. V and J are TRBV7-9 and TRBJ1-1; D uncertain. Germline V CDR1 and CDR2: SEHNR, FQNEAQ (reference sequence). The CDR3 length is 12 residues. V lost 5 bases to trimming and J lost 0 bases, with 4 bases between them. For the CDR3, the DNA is TGTGCCAGCAGCCGGGTGAACACTGAAGCTTTCTTT. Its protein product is CASSRVNTEAFF.

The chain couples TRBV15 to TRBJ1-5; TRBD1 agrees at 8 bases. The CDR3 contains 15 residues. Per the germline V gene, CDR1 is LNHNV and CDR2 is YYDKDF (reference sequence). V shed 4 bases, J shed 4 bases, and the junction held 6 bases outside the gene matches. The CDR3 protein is CATSILQGGNQPQHF. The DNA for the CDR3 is TGTGCCACCAGCATCCTACAGGGGGGAAATCAGCCCCAGCATTTT. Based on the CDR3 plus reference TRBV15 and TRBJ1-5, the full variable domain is DAMVIQNPRYQVTQFGKPVTLSCSQTLNHNVMYWYQQKSSQAPKLLFHYYDKDFNNEADTPDNFQSRRPNTSFCFLDIRSPGLGDTAMYLCATSILQGGNQPQHFGDGTRLSIL.

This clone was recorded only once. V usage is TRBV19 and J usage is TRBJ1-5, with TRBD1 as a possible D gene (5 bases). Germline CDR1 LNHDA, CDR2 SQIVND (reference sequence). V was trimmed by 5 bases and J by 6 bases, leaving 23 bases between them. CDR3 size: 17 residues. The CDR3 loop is CASSPRLGGAMIQPQHF. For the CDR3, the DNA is TGTGCCAGTAGTCCTCGTTTGGGGGGAGCGATGATTCAGCCCCAGCATTTT. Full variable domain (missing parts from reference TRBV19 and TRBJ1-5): DGGITQSPKYLFRKEGQNVTLSCEQNLNHDAMYWYRQDPGQGLRLIYYSQIVNDFQKGDIAEGYSVSREKKESFPLTVTSAQKNPTAFYLCASSPRLGGAMIQPQHFGDGTRLSIL.

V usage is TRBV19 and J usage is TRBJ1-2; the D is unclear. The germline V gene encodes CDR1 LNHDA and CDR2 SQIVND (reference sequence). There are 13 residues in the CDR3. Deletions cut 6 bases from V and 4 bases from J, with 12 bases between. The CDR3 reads CASSPETFYGYTF. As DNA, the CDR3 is TGTGCCAGTAGCCCTGAGACTTTCTATGGCTACACCTTC.

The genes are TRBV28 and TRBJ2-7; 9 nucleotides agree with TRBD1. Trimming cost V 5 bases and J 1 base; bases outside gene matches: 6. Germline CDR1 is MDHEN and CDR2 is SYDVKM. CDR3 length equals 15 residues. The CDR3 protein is CASSRTGGVSYEQYF. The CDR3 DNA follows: TGTGCCAGCAGTCGAACAGGGGGCGTATCCTACGAGCAGTACTTC. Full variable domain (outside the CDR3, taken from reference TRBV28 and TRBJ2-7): DVKVTQSSRYLVKRTGEKVFLECVQDMDHENMFWYRQDPGLGLRLIYFSYDVKMKEKGDIPEGYSVSREKKERFSLILESASTNQTSMYLCASSRTGGVSYEQYFGPGTRLTVT.

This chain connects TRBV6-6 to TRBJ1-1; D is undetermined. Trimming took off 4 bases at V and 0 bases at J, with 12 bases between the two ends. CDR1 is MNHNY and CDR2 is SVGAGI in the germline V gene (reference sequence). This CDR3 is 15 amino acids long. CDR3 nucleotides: TGTGCCAGCAGTTCACCCCCGGGGATGAACACTGAAGCTTTCTTT. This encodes CASSSPPGMNTEAFF.

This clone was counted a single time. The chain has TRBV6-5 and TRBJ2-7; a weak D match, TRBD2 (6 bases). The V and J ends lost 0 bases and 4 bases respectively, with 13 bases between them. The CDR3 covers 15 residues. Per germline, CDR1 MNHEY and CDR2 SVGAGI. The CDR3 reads CASSYSGDSGYEQYF. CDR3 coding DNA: TGTGCCAGCAGTTACTCTGGAGACAGCGGGTACGAGCAGTACTTC.

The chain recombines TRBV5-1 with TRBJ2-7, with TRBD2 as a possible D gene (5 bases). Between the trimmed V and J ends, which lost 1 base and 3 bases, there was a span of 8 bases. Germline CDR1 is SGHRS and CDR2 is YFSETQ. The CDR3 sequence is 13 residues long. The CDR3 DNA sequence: TGCGCCAGCAGCTTGTCGGGGAACTACGAGCAGTACTTC. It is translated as CASSLSGNYEQYF.

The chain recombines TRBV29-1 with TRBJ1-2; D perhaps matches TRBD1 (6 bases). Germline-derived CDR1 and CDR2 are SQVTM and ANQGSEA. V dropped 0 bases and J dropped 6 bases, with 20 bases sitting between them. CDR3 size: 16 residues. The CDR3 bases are TGCAGCGTTGAAGAGGGTTCGTGGGACGGGACAAATGGCTACACCTTC. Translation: CSVEEGSWDGTNGYTF.

The CDR3 is CAWSSGGFHQPQHF. For the CDR3, the DNA is TGTGCCTGGAGTAGTGGAGGATTTCATCAGCCCCAGCATTTT. This sequence joins TRBV30 and TRBJ1-5; D call uncertain. Per germline, CDR1 GTSNPN and CDR2 SVGIG (reference sequence). With 2 bases removed from V and 5 bases from J, the gap between germline ends came to 13 bases. This CDR3 comprises 14 residues.

DNA of the CDR3: TGTGCCAGCAGCTCAGCGGGGGGGACCTACAATGAGCAGTTCTTC. Amino acids: CASSSAGGTYNEQFF. This chain uses TRBV7-2 with TRBJ2-1; 10 positions match TRBD2. This CDR3 contains 15 residues. Germline lookup yields CDR1 SGHTA and CDR2 FQGNSA. Unmatched junction bases numbered 2, after V lost 4 bases and J lost 2 bases.

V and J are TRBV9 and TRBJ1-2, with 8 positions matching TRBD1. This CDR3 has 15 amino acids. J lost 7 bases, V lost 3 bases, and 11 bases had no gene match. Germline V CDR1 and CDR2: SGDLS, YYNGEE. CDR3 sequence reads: CASSGSGRQGSGYTF. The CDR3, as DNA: TGTGCCAGCAGCGGATCCGGTAGACAGGGGTCTGGCTACACCTTC.

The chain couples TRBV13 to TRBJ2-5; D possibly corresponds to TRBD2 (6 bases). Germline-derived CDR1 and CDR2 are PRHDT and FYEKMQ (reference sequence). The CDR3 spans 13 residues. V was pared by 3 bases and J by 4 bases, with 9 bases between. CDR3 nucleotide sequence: TGTGCCAGCAGCTTTGGGGGGACAGAGACCCAGTACTTC. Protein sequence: CASSFGGTETQYF.